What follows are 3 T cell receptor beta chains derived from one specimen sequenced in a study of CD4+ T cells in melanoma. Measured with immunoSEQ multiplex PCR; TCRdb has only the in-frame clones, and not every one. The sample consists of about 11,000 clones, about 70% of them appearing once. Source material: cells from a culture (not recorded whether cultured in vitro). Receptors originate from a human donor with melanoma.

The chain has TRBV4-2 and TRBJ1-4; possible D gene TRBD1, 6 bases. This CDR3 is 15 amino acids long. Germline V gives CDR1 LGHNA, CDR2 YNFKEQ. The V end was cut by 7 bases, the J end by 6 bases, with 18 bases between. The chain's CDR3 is CASTHRQAEDEKLFF. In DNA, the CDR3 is TGTGCCAGCACCCACCGACAGGCCGAGGATGAAAAACTGTTTTTT.

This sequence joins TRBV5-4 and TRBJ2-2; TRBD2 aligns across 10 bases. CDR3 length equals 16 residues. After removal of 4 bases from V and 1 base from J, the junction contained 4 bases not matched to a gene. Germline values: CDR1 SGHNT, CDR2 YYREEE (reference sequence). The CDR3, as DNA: TGTGCCAGCAGCCGAAGGACTAGCGGGAACACCGGGGAGCTGTTTTTT. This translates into CASSRRTSGNTGELFF.

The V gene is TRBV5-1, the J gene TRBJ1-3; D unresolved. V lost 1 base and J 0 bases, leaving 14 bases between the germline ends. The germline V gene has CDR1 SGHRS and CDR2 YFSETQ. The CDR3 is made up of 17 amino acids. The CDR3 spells CASSLQPDLTSGNTIYF. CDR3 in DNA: TGCGCCAGCAGCTTGCAACCAGACCTTACCTCTGGAAACACCATATATTTT.